Listed here are 12 T cell receptor beta chains from one sample, sequenced in a study of T cell responses to AZD1222 COVID-19 vaccine. Measured with immunoSEQ multiplex PCR; TCRdb has only the in-frame clones, and not every one. Its listing shows around 140,000 clones. Sequenced: peripheral blood. These receptors were obtained from an adult in good health.

On this clone itself: The same CDR3 also results from other DNA sequences found in this sample. The chain joins TRBV15 to TRBJ1-2; D may be TRBD1 (6 bases). Trimming cost V 0 bases and J 7 bases, with 15 bases left between them. The germline CDR1 and CDR2 sequences are LNHNV and YYDKDF (reference sequence). This CDR3 contains 15 residues. For the CDR3, the DNA is TGTGCCACCAGCAGAGACCCTCCGGGGGCGCGTGGCTACACCTTC. Its protein is CATSRDPPGARGYTF. The variable domain in full, with the rest retrieved from reference TRBV15 and TRBJ1-2, is DAMVIQNPRYQVTQFGKPVTLSCSQTLNHNVMYWYQQKSSQAPKLLFHYYDKDFNNEADTPDNFQSRRPNTSFCFLDIRSPGLGDTAMYLCATSRDPPGARGYTFGSGTRLTVV.

The J gene is TRBJ2-5, the V gene TRBV6-5; 7 bases fit TRBD1. The CDR3 covers 14 residues. The V gene's germline CDR1 is MNHEY and CDR2 SVGAGI. With V trimmed by 4 bases and J by 0 bases, 2 bases remained unmatched. The CDR3 coding sequence is TGTGCCAGCAGTTCGACAGGGAACCAAGAGACCCAGTACTTC. This encodes CASSSTGNQETQYF.

This rearrangement joins TRBV4-1 to TRBJ1-1, with unresolved D. CDR1 and CDR2 (germline): MGHRA, YSYEKL. V was cut by 1 base and J by 1 base, with 10 bases left in between. The CDR3 length is 15 residues. The CDR3 region is CASSQGPDRNTEAFF. CDR3 bases: TGCGCCAGCAGCCAAGGTCCGGATCGGAACACTGAAGCTTTCTTT.

The chain is built from TRBV5-5 and TRBJ1-4; D ambiguous. CDR3 length: 15 amino acids. The germline V gene has CDR1 SGHKS and CDR2 YYEKEE (reference sequence). V was pared by 0 bases and J by 4 bases, with 10 bases between. The CDR3 sequence: CASSLGSLINEKLFF. The CDR3 DNA reads TGTGCCAGCAGCTTGGGCTCGCTGATTAATGAAAAACTGTTTTTT.

The chain carries TRBV9 and TRBJ1-2, with D tentatively TRBD1 (6 bases). This CDR3 region has 15 residues. Germline-derived CDR1 and CDR2 are SGDLS and YYNGEE. V gave up 3 bases and J gave up 7 bases, with 19 bases separating them. The CDR3: CASSADGGLLGGYTF. The CDR3 DNA reads as TGTGCCAGCAGCGCAGACGGGGGGCTATTAGGTGGCTACACCTTC.

The chain has TRBV18 and TRBJ1-2; 7 positions agree with TRBD1. CDR3 length: 15 residues. Germline V gene lookup returns CDR1 KGHSH and CDR2 LQKENI. Germline trimming cut 5 bases from V and 3 bases from J; bases unmatched to any gene: 9. The CDR3 spells CASSSRQGQDYGYTF. CDR3 nucleotide sequence: TGTGCCAGCTCATCCCGACAGGGCCAAGACTATGGCTACACCTTC.

The V gene is TRBV28, the J gene TRBJ1-2; 8 bases are a match to TRBD1. Looked up from germline, CDR1 is MDHEN and CDR2 is SYDVKM. V dropped 5 bases and J dropped 5; count of bases not matched to a gene: 10. The CDR3 consists of 15 residues. CDR3 nucleotide sequence: TGTGCCAGCAGTCCACCGCGGACAGGGTTTTATGGCTACACCTTC. Protein: CASSPPRTGFYGYTF.

The chain combines TRBV28 with TRBJ2-7; D remains ambiguous. There are 10 residues in the CDR3. Germline V CDR1 and CDR2: MDHEN, SYDVKM. Between the trimmed V and J ends, which lost 5 bases and 3 bases, there was a span of 2 bases. CDR3: CASSGYEQYF. For the CDR3, the DNA is TGTGCCAGCAGTGGCTACGAGCAGTACTTC.

The V and J genes are TRBV6-5 and TRBJ1-4; weak D call: TRBD1 (5 bases). The CDR3 covers 13 residues. V lost 2 bases to trimming and J lost 8 bases, with 9 bases between them. Germline V gene sequence: CDR1 MNHEY, CDR2 SVGAGI. The CDR3 reads CASSYGGGEKLFF. The CDR3 bases are TGTGCCAGCAGTTACGGCGGGGGGGAAAAACTGTTTTTT.

This chain links TRBV2 with TRBJ1-4; D gene ambiguous. Germline V gene lookup returns CDR1 SNHLY and CDR2 FYNNEI. The CDR3 loop spans 12 amino acids. V was clipped by 8 bases and J by 10 bases, with 14 bases between them. The CDR3 sequence: CASASLVPKLFF. The CDR3 nucleotides read TGTGCCAGCGCGTCGCTCGTCCCAAAACTGTTTTTT.

The chain employs TRBV3-1 (or the pseudogene TRBV3-2) and TRBJ2-7; D might be TRBD1 (6 bases). Germline CDR1 and CDR2: LGHDT and YNNKEL (reference sequence). V was pared by 4 bases and J by 0 bases, with 7 bases between. The CDR3 spans 13 residues. CDR3 in amino acids: CASSLQGSYEQYF. CDR3 DNA sequence: TGTGCCAGCAGCCTACAGGGCTCCTACGAGCAGTACTTC.

J is TRBJ1-4 and V is TRBV18, with D possibly being TRBD1 (5 bases). The CDR3 sequence is 15 residues long. V lost 4 bases, J lost 6 bases, and 15 bases lay in between. The germline V gene has CDR1 KGHSH and CDR2 LQKENI. The CDR3 region has the DNA TGTGCCAGCTCACAGCGTGGGGCGGTGGATGAAAAACTGTTTTTT. It yields the protein CASSQRGAVDEKLFF.